The TCR beta chain under discussion was sequenced for a study of identical twins. Overall study findings and caveats: A cross-sectional statistical analysis, not follow-up of the same donors, supported the conclusions.

This clonotype has just a few counts. Antigen unknown. TCRdb reprocessed the 5' RACE reads via MiXCR and lists one record per CDR3 protein. The profile covers about 220,000 distinct CDR3 sequences, with under 8.5% appearing a single time and roughly 15% taken by the ten largest. V trimming: 1 base; J trimming: 1 base; junction bases outside the gene matches: 3. The CDR3 runs to 15 residues. The germline V gene has CDR1 SGDLS and CDR2 YYNGEE. A further study also used this sample, focusing on T cells expressing NK-cell markers. That work states: The TCR beta repertoires were obtained from sorted CD3+CD56+NKG2C+, CD3+CD56+NKG2C- and CD3+CD56-NKG2C+ T cells. Topping the CD3+CD56-NKG2C+ fraction as well were these clonotypes, in a handful of donors.

What was sequenced was CD8+ T cells sorted from blood. The receptor's source is a woman aged 18-30 years in good health. This sequence joins TRBV9 and TRBJ2-3, with 7 bases fitting TRBD1. DNA of the CDR3: TGTGCCAGCAGCGTACACAGGGGAGGCACAGATACGCAGTATTTT. This encodes CASSVHRGGTDTQYF.